A single sample gave rise to the 7 T cell receptor beta chains below, sequenced in a study of shared clonotypes between healthy human individuals. The repertoire was sequenced with immunoSEQ multiplex PCR; TCRdb's copy has only in-frame clones and lacks some. The sample comprises 1.4 million to 1.5 million clones, about 96% of which are singletons, and approximately 1.1% rests with the top ten. Specimen: naive CD4+ T cells sorted from blood. Indicated subset: CD45RA+ positively selected. All receptors derive from a man aged 25-45 years in good health.

The rearrangement uses TRBV19 and TRBJ1-5; TRBD1 might be the D (5 bases). Germline assignment: CDR1 LNHDA and CDR2 SQIVND (reference sequence). The CDR3 extends over 11 amino acids. The V and J ends lost 11 bases and 9 bases respectively, with 14 bases between them. DNA for the CDR3: TGTGCCGGGGGATCGGCGGGGCCCCAGCATTTT. Translated, it gives CAGGSAGPQHF.

The chain carries TRBV29-1 and TRBJ1-1, with a weak D call TRBD1 (5 bases). The germline gives CDR1 SQVTM, CDR2 ANQGSEA. With 4 bases removed from V and 6 bases from J, the gap between germline ends came to 12 bases. CDR3 length: 12 residues. The CDR3 DNA sequence: TGCAGCGTTGTCAAGGGGATGGCTGAAGCTTTCTTT. It codes for CSVVKGMAEAFF.

The CDR3 DNA is TGTGCCATTGGGGGGGCCCTCCCTCCTGAAGCTTTCTTT. Amino acids: CAIGGALPPEAFF. The rearrangement links TRBV28 to TRBJ1-1, with a possible D match to TRBD1 (6 bases). This CDR3 region has 13 residues. V lost 10 bases and J lost 6, with 18 bases in between. From germline, CDR1 is MDHEN and CDR2 SYDVKM.

This chain uses TRBV9 with TRBJ1-2, with 7 bases that match TRBD1. The germline gives CDR1 SGDLS, CDR2 YYNGEE. V trimming: 9 bases; J trimming: 7 bases; junction bases outside the gene matches: 36. The CDR3 length is 21 residues. CDR3 sequence (DNA): TGTGCCAACTCACTCTTACTTGGGGACAGCACTACCGATGAAGGGTATCTTGGCTACACCTTC. It codes for CANSLLLGDSTTDEGYLGYTF.

The genes are TRBV5-1 and TRBJ2-1; 11 bases are a match to TRBD2. CDR1 is SGHRS and CDR2 is YFSETQ in the germline V gene. The CDR3 is 18 residues long. V lost 0 bases, J lost 2 bases, and 7 bases stayed unmatched. The CDR3 loop reads CASSLGLAGPGAYNEQFF. CDR3 coding DNA: TGCGCCAGCAGCTTGGGACTAGCGGGACCCGGAGCCTACAATGAGCAGTTCTTC.

This chain joins TRBV25-1 and TRBJ2-3; TRBD2 matches 8 bases. CDR1 is MGHDK and CDR2 is SYGVNS in the germline V gene. CDR3 size: 15 residues. After removal of 0 bases from V and 4 bases from J, the junction contained 3 bases not matched to a gene. In DNA form, the CDR3 reads TGTGCCAGCAGTGAATACTTAGCGGGGTCAGATACGCAGTATTTT. It is translated as CASSEYLAGSDTQYF.

V is TRBV15 and J is TRBJ2-7; D is possibly TRBD1 or TRBD2 (6 bases each). The CDR3 consists of 15 residues. Germline V lookup: CDR1 LNHNV, CDR2 YYDKDF (reference sequence). V shed 4 bases and J shed 2 bases, with 15 bases lying between them. This CDR3 reads CATSNRTGRPYEQYF. CDR3 nucleotides: TGTGCCACCAGCAACCGAACAGGGAGGCCCTACGAGCAGTACTTC.